This TCR beta chain originates from a study of T-cell memory formation after mild COVID-19. Losses at the gene ends were 4 bases for V and 4 bases for J; bases not matched to a gene: 4. Germline loops: CDR1 DFQATT, CDR2 SNEGSKA (reference sequence). CDR3 length: 14 amino acids. TCRdb reprocessed the 5' RACE reads via MiXCR and lists one record per CDR3 protein. Of 100,000 to 150,000 distinct CDR3 sequences in the sample, about 17% were seen once. Input material: PBMCs or a T cell subset sorted from them (not recorded which). V gene TRBV20-1 combines with J gene TRBJ2-1; 10 bases fit TRBD2. The receptor comes from a man aged 18-30 years who had mild COVID-19 (a few samples of this study predate the infection). Cell type and time point are not known. CDR3 coding DNA: TGCAGTGCTAAGGGACTAGCGAGATACAATGAGCAGTTCTTC. Encoded protein: CSAKGLARYNEQFF.